This TCR beta chain was identified during a study of cytomegalovirus exposure and HLA in healthy donors. The study, taken as a whole, reports: Researchers catalogued some 160 TCR beta chains as cytomegalovirus-associated. It was reportedly the case that the classifier diagnosed cytomegalovirus status with high specificity and sensitivity.

Comment on this clone: Antigen unknown.

V lost 0 bases to trimming and J lost 7 bases, with 14 bases between them. In germline, CDR1 is SGHDT, CDR2 YYEEEE. The CDR3 contains 14 residues. Primers for the PCR totalled 60 Vbeta and 13 Jbeta. Measured with immunoSEQ multiplex PCR; TCRdb has only the in-frame clones, and not every one. Its table records roughly 120,000 clones. Material for sequencing was PBMCs. The chain uses TRBV5-6 and TRBJ2-7, with a possible D match to TRBD2 (6 bases). The receptor was isolated from a man aged 30 to 45 in good health and CMV-seronegative. The CDR3 nucleotides read TGTGCCAGCAGCTTGGGGGACTCGCCGAGTGAGCAGTACTTC. This gives the protein CASSLGDSPSEQYF.